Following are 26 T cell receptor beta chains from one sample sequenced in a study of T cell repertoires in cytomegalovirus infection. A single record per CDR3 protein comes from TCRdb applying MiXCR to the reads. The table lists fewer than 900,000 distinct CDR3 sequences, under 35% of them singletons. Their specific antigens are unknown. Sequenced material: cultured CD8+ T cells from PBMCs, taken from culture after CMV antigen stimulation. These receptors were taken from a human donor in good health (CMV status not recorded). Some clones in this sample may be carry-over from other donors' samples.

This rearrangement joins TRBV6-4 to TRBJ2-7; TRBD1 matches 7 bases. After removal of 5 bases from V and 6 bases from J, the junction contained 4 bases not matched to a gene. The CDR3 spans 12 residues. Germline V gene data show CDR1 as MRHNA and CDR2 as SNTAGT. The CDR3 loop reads CASSHRGSEQYF. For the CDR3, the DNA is TGTGCCAGCAGTCACAGGGGTTCCGAGCAGTACTTC.

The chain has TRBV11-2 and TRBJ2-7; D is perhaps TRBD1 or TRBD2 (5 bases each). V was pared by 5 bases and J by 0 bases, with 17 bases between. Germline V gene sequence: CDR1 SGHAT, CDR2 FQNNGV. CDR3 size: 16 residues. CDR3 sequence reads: CASSPERGSASYEQYF. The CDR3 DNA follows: TGTGCCAGCAGCCCAGAGAGGGGAAGCGCCTCCTACGAGCAGTACTTC.

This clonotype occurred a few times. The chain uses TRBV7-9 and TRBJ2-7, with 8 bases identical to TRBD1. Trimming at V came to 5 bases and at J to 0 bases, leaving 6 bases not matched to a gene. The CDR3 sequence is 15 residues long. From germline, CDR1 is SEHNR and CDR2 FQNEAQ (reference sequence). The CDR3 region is CASSPRDRSSYEQYF. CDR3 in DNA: TGTGCCAGCAGCCCACGGGACAGGAGCTCCTACGAGCAGTACTTC.

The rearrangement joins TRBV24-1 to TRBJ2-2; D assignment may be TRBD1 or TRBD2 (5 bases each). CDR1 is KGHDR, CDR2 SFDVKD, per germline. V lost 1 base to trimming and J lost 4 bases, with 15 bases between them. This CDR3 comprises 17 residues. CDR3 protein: CATSDFAPGTPTGELFF. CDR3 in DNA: TGTGCCACCAGTGATTTTGCCCCCGGGACCCCCACCGGGGAGCTGTTTTTT.

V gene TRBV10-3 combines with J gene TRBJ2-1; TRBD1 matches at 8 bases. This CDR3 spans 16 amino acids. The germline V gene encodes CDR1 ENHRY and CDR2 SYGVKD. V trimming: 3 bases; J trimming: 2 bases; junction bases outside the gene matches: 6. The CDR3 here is CAISEVQGAPYNEQFF. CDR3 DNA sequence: TGTGCCATCAGTGAAGTCCAGGGGGCCCCCTACAATGAGCAGTTCTTC.

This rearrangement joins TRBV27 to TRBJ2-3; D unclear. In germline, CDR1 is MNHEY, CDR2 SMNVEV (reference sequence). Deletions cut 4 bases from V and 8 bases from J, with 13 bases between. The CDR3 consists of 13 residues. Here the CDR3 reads CASSSREARTQYF. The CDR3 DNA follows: TGTGCCAGCAGTTCTCGAGAAGCACGTACGCAGTATTTT.

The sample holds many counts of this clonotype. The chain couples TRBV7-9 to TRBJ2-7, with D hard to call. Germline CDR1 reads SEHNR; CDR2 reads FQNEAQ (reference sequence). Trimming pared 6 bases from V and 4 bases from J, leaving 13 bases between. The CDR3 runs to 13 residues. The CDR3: CASSPASDYEQYV. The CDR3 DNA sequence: TGTGCCAGCAGTCCAGCGAGTGATTACGAGCAGTACGTC.

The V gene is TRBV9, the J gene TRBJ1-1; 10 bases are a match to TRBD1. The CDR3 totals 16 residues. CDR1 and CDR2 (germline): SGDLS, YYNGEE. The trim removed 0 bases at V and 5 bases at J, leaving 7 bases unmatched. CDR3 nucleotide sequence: TGTGCCAGCAGCGTAGCCCGCGGGACAGGGGCTACTGAAGCTTTCTTT. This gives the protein CASSVARGTGATEAFF.

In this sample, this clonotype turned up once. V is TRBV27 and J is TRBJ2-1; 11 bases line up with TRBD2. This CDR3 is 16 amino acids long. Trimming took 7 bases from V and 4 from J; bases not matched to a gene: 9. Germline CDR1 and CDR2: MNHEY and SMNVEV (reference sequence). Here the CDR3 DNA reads TGTGCCAGCATGGGTAGCGGGGGGGCATCTTACAATGAGCAGTTCTTC. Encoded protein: CASMGSGGASYNEQFF.

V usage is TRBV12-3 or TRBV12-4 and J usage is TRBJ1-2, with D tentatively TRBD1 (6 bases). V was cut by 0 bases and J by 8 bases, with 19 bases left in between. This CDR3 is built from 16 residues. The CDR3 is CASSLATHGGQRGYTF. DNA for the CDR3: TGTGCCAGCAGTTTAGCGACACACGGGGGACAAAGGGGCTACACCTTC.

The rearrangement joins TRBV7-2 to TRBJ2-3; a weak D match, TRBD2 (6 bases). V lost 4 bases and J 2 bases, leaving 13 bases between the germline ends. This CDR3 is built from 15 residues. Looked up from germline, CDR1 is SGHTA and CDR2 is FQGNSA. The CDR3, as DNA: TGTGCCAGCAGCTCCGAACTAGCAATCACAGATACGCAGTATTTT. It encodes CASSSELAITDTQYF.

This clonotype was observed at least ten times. The CDR3 coding sequence is TGTGCCAGCAGCTTCGGAGGGGCCTCTAATTCACCCCTCCACTTT. Translation gives CASSFGGASNSPLHF. The chain employs TRBV7-2 and TRBJ1-6; the D gene is possibly TRBD1 (5 bases). Trimming took 3 bases from V and 6 from J, leaving 12 bases between them. CDR3 size: 15 residues. CDR1 is SGHTA, CDR2 FQGNSA, per germline.

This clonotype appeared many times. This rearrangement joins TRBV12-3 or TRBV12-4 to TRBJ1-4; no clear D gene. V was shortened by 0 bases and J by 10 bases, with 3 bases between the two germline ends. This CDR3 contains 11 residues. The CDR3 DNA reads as TGTGCCAGCAGTTTAGCCGGAAAACTGTTTTTT. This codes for CASSLAGKLFF.

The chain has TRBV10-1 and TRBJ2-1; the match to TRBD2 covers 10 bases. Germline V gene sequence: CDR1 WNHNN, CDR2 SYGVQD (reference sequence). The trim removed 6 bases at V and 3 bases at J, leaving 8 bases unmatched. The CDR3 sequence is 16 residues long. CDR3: CASSDPTSGIYNEQFF. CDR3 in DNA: TGCGCCAGCAGCGATCCCACTAGCGGGATCTACAATGAGCAGTTCTTC.

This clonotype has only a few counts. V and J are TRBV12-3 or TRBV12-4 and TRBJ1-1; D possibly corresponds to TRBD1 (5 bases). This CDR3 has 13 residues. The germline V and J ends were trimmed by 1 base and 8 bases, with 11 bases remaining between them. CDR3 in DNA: TGTGCCAGCAGTTTAGTTTTAGGGGAGGAAGCTTTCTTT. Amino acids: CASSLVLGEEAFF.

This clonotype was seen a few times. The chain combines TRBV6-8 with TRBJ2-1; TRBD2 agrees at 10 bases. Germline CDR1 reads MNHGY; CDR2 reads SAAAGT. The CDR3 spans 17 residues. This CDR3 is CQTSTLAGVSSYNEQFF. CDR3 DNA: TGTCAAACAAGTACCCTAGCGGGGGTAAGCTCCTACAATGAGCAGTTCTTC.

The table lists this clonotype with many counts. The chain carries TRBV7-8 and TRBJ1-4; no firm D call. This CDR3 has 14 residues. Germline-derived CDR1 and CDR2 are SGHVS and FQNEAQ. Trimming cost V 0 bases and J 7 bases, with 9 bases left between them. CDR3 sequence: CASSLARRGEKLFF. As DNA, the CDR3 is TGTGCCAGCAGCTTAGCCAGGAGAGGTGAAAAACTGTTTTTT.

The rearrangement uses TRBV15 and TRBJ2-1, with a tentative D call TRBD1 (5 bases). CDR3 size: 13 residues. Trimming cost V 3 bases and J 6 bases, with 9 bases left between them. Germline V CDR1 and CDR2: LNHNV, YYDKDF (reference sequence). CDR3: CATSSRQGNEQFF. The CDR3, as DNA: TGTGCCACCAGCAGCCGGCAGGGCAATGAGCAGTTCTTC.

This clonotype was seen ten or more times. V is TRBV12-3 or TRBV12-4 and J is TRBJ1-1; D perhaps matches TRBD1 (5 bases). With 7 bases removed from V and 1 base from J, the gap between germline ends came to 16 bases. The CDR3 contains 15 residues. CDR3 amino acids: CASTLGTTWNTEAFF. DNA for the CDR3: TGTGCCAGCACCCTTGGGACTACCTGGAACACTGAAGCTTTCTTT.

CDR3 coding DNA: TGTGCCAGCAGTAGCCCCCCGACAGGGAGCAATCAGCCCCAGCATTTT. Residues: CASSSPPTGSNQPQHF. The chain joins TRBV6-2 or TRBV6-3 to TRBJ1-5; TRBD1 matches at 7 bases. The length of the CDR3 is 16 residues. Germline V gene sequence: CDR1 MNHEY, CDR2 SVGEGT. Trimming cost V 5 bases and J 1 base; bases outside gene matches: 8.

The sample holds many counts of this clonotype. CDR3 DNA sequence: TGTGCCACCAGTGACCCAGGGGACACCAGCTCCTACAATGAGCAGTTCTTC. Its translation: CATSDPGDTSSYNEQFF. V and J are TRBV24-1 and TRBJ2-1; D perhaps matches TRBD1 (6 bases). From germline, CDR1 is KGHDR and CDR2 SFDVKD. V gave up 4 bases and J gave up 0 bases, with 15 bases separating them. There are 17 residues in the CDR3.

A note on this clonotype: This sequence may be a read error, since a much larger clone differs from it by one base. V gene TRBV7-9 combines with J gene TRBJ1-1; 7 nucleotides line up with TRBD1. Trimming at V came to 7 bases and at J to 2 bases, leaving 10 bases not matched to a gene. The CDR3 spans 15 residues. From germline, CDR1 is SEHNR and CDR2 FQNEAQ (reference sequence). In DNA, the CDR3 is TGTGCCAGCACCAGTACAGGGGACCTCAACACTGAAGCTTTCTTT. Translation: CASTSTGDLNTEAFF.

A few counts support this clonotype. The CDR3 DNA sequence: TGTGCCAGCAGCTCACCCACCGGGACAGTCTCAGAAGCTTTCTTT. It codes for CASSSPTGTVSEAFF. This chain connects TRBV7-9 to TRBJ1-1; TRBD1 aligns across 7 bases. CDR1 is SEHNR and CDR2 is FQNEAQ in the germline V gene (reference sequence). V was pared by 4 bases and J by 8 bases, with 13 bases of the junction left unmatched. CDR3 length: 15 residues.

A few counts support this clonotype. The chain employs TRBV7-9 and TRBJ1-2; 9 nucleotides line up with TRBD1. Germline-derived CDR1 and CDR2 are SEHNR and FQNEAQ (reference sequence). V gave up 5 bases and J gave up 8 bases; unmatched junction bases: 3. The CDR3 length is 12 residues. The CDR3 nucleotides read TGTGCCAGCAGCACAGGGGGCTGGGGCTACACCTTC. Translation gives CASSTGGWGYTF.

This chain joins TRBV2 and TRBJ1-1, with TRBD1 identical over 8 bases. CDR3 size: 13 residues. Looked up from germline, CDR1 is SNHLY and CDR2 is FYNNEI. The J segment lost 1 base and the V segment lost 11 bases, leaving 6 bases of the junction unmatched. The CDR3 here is CAGGQGANTEAFF. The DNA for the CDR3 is TGTGCCGGCGGACAGGGCGCGAACACTGAAGCTTTCTTT.

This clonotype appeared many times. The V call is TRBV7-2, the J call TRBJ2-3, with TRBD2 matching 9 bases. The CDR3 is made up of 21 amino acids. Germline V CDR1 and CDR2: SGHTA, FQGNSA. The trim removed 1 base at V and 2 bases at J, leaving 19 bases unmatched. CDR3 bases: TGTGCCAGCAGCTTAGAGGGGGGTGCTAGCGGGACCCAATTTTTCACAGATACGCAGTATTTT. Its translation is CASSLEGGASGTQFFTDTQYF. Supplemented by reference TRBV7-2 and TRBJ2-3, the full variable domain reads GAGVSQSPSNKVTEKGKDVELRCDPISGHTALYWYRQSLGQGLEFLIYFQGNSAPDKSGLPSDRFSAERTGGSVSTLTIQRTQQEDSAVYLCASSLEGGASGTQFFTDTQYFGPGTRLTVL.